This TCR beta chain was recovered during a study of T cell responses to AZD1222 COVID-19 vaccine. The overall study: Analysis merged second doses at about 4 or about 12 weeks.

Sequenced by immunoSEQ multiplex PCR; TCRdb stores in-frame clones only, minus some. This sample has about 120,000 clones, with about 90% found just once. Germline V CDR1 and CDR2: SGHDT, YYEEEE. The CDR3 covers 14 residues. V was shortened by 5 bases and J by 0 bases, with 9 bases between the two germline ends. The TCR originated in an adult in good health. This chain connects TRBV5-6 to TRBJ2-1, with D unclear. The sample in question was peripheral blood, obtained on day 0 of AZD1222 vaccination. The CDR3 nucleotides are TGTGCCAGCAGTTGGGCGGCCTCCTACAATGAGCAGTTCTTC. Amino acids: CASSWAASYNEQFF.